This TCR beta chain was sequenced for a study of Graves' ophthalmopathy and Graves' hyperthyroidism. Study-wide results and limits: Most clonotypes expanded in thyroid above 0.001 frequency were present in blood too.

This clonotype was observed many times. The antigen remains undetermined. RNA transcripts were the template, and TCR beta CDR3 regions were amplified from them. The workflow started with a first-round RT-PCR run with HTBI primers and then moved on to a second-round multiplex PCR. TCRdb fed the multiplex PCR reads into MiXCR, producing one record per CDR3 protein. Of 350,000 to 400,000 distinct CDR3 sequences in the sample, 15% were seen once. Hyperthyroidism in these 18- to 65-year-old patients was newly diagnosed, lasting under 2 months. The diagnosis was founded upon clinical symptoms, serum thyroxine, TRAb, thyroid ultrasound and orbital computed tomography. The starting material, approximately 10 ml of fresh peripheral blood, provided the PBMCs. Deletions cut 3 bases from V and 4 bases from J, with 12 bases between. Germline V CDR1 and CDR2: DFQATT, SNEGSKA (reference sequence). This CDR3 is 13 amino acids long.

This TCR came from a woman younger than 30 with stable Graves' hyperthyroidism. The sequencing input was peripheral blood. The chain combines TRBV20-1 with TRBJ1-1; D gene ambiguous. The CDR3: CSASSEGVTEAFF. In DNA, the CDR3 is TGCAGTGCTAGCAGCGAGGGTGTCACTGAAGCTTTCTTT.